This is a list of T cell receptor beta chains from one sample in a study of Tregs in tolerant kidney transplant recipients. Sequencing used immunoSEQ multiplex PCR; TCRdb keeps in-frame clones, though not all of them. This table has tens of thousands of clones, approximately 94% appearing once. Sequences were obtained from CD8+ T cells from blood. These receptors were collected from a human donor in good health. Each CDR3 is given without its conserved first and last residue.

>TRBV5-5|TRBJ1-2
ASSSGQDYGYT
>TRBV27|TRBJ2-7
ASSSRDGHYEQY
>TRBV5-4|TRBJ2-2
ASSLEGLAAPGELF
>TRBV6-1|TRBJ1-2
ASSVPHLRQGAFGYT
>TRBV2|TRBJ1-1
ASSPRTEPIGLAF
>TRBV5-3|TRBJ1-2
ARSLGQGRVYGYT
>TRBV5-1|TRBJ1-2
ASSLYGTGNPYGYT
>TRBV7-9|TRBJ1-2
ASSFPRGGYT
>TRBV7-9|TRBJ1-2
ASSLGFGPNYGYT
>TRBV19|TRBJ1-5
ASSATGFRPQH
>TRBV4-1|TRBJ2-3
ASSLGPLSTDTQY
>TRBV9|TRBJ1-2
ASSARQGIEGYT
>TRBV6-5|TRBJ2-7
ASSYRRDDRFEQY
>TRBV27|TRBJ1-1
ASMRGKDTEAF
>TRBV4-1|TRBJ1-1
ASSQKQGFTEAF
>TRBV7-2|TRBJ1-1
ASSLAIWAEAF
>TRBV7-9|TRBJ2-1
ASSLSDSSYNEQF
>TRBV4-1|TRBJ1-4
ASSPDSVATNEKLF
>TRBV27|TRBJ2-7
ASSLLVGTGISYEQY
>TRBV15|TRBJ1-2
ATSRETGTGGYGYT
>TRBV29-1|TRBJ2-7
SVAELAGGPYEQY
>TRBV14|TRBJ2-1
ASSPGQGWDNEQF
>TRBV29-1|TRBJ2-7
SVDTGGYEQY
>TRBV12-2|TRBJ2-7
ASRLGLRDGHYEQY
>TRBV5-4|TRBJ2-1
ASSLVEAGEQF
>TRBV7-9|TRBJ2-7
ASSPRAGQSSYEQY
>TRBV2|TRBJ2-7
ASSEVGDSLYEQY
>TRBV9|TRBJ2-7
ASSAGTSGRYEQY
>TRBV11-1|TRBJ2-4
ASSPFDSKNIQY
>TRBV7-9|TRBJ2-5
ASSATSTQETQY
>TRBV27|TRBJ2-3
ASSLHGDSFLGTQY
>TRBV4-1|TRBJ1-1
ASSQDRQGNTEAF
>TRBV27|TRBJ2-3
ASSFVSGHTDTQY
>TRBV7-9|TRBJ2-1
ASTHEGRGWNEQF
>TRBV6-4|TRBJ2-1
ASSSGEWEQF
>TRBV6-5|TRBJ1-2
ASSLERGSEGYT